This TCR beta chain was identified in a study of T-cell reconstitution after alpha-beta-depleted transplantation in children. Unique molecular identifiers tagged the TCRbeta library. TCRdb recomputed calls from the PCR reads with MiXCR, one row per CDR3 protein. The sample carries some 530,000 distinct CDR3 sequences, approximately 12% recorded once. This clonotype was seen a handful of times. The input for sequencing was PBMCs from the stem cell graft donor, taken from the stem cell graft. This clonotype was obtained from a human donor who donated a stem cell graft to a child with combined immunodeficiency.

CDR3 sequence (DNA): TGTGCCAGCAGTACGTCCCGGGACAGAAAGATGGAATATGGCTACACCTTC. Residues: CASSTSRDRKMEYGYTF. The genes are TRBV25-1 and TRBJ1-2; 7 nucleotides line up with TRBD1. The CDR3 is 17 amino acids. J was trimmed by 5 bases and V by 5 bases; bases with no gene match: 17. Germline CDR1 MGHDK, CDR2 SYGVNS.